These T cell receptor beta chains were read from a single sample in a study of shared clonotypes between healthy human individuals. TCRdb's copy holds only in-frame clones and misses some; the assay was immunoSEQ multiplex PCR. The sample yields fewer than 100,000 clones, 67% seen once. The specimen was memory CD8+ T cells sorted from blood. Source of these receptors: a man in his thirties or forties in good health. Each CDR3 is given with its conserved first and last residue. Fields, in order: V gene, D gene, J gene, clone size, CDR3 protein, CDR3 DNA. D genes are given only for firm matches. A clone size is listed for some rows: how often the clone was seen (once, few, many), or a class if it is expanded.

TRBV7-3,TRBD2,TRBJ2-2,NA,CASSLIRSLAGVRGTGELFF,TGTGCCAGCAGCTTAATTAGGTCACTAGCGGGAGTGAGGGGGACCGGGGAGCTGTTTTTT
TRBV13,TRBD2,TRBJ2-7,NA,CASSLGPGLAGDGYEQYF,TGTGCCAGCAGCTTAGGCCCCGGCCTAGCGGGAGACGGTTACGAGCAGTACTTC
TRBV2,TRBD1,TRBJ2-7,NA,CASRELTGISGEQYF,TGTGCCAGCAGGGAGCTGACAGGGATCTCGGGCGAGCAGTACTTC
TRBV28,NA,TRBJ2-7,NA,CASTLTGSAYEQYF,TGTGCCAGCACCCTTACAGGGTCCGCCTACGAGCAGTACTTC
TRBV7-9,TRBD1,TRBJ2-2,NA,CASSRTGANTGELFF,TGTGCCAGCAGCCGGACAGGGGCGAACACCGGGGAGCTGTTTTTT
TRBV14,TRBD2,TRBJ2-1,NA,CASSQASQGGDEQFF,TGTGCCAGCAGCCAAGCGTCGCAGGGAGGGGATGAGCAGTTCTTC
TRBV19,NA,TRBJ1-2,many,CASSIDYGYTF,TGTGCCAGTAGTATTGACTATGGCTACACCTTC
TRBV2,NA,TRBJ2-6,NA,CASIRSPGANVLTF,TGTGCCAGCATTCGGAGTCCTGGGGCCAACGTCCTGACTTTC
TRBV25-1,NA,TRBJ2-1,NA,CASSREKGTLSHNEQFF,TGTGCCAGCAGCCGAGAGAAGGGGACACTTAGTCACAATGAGCAGTTCTTC
TRBV6-4,TRBD2,TRBJ2-3,many,CASSELAATDTQYF,TGTGCCAGCAGTGAACTAGCGGCCACAGATACGCAGTATTTT
TRBV19,NA,TRBJ2-3,NA,CASSTLVTGDTQYF,TGTGCCAGTAGTACATTAGTTACGGGAGATACGCAGTATTTT
TRBV27,TRBD2,TRBJ2-7,medium-sized,CASTLDGVGGYEQYF,TGTGCCAGCACCCTGGACGGTGTGGGAGGGTACGAGCAGTACTTC
TRBV18,NA,TRBJ1-5,NA,CASSPLATGVSNQPQHF,TGTGCCAGCTCACCACTGGCGACTGGGGTGAGCAATCAGCCCCAGCATTTT
TRBV7-9,NA,TRBJ2-1,NA,CASSGYRGSSYNEQFF,TGTGCCAGCAGCGGGTACCGCGGAAGCTCCTACAATGAGCAGTTCTTC
TRBV9,TRBD1,TRBJ1-4,NA,CASSSGDRPNEKLFF,TGTGCCAGCAGCTCTGGGGACAGACCTAATGAAAAACTGTTTTTT
TRBV7-2,TRBD2,TRBJ2-7,NA,CASSFTGLPGPEAYEQYF,TGTGCCAGCAGCTTCACGGGACTACCCGGCCCGGAGGCTTACGAGCAGTACTTC
TRBV9,NA,TRBJ1-2,NA,CASSHRWLYGYTF,TGTGCCAGCAGCCACCGTTGGCTCTATGGCTACACCTTC
TRBV20-1,NA,TRBJ1-1,NA,CSAGRGEEAFF,TGCAGTGCCGGACGGGGGGAAGAAGCTTTCTTT
TRBV6-4,TRBD1,TRBJ2-1,NA,CASSAGTANEQFF,TGTGCCAGCAGTGCCGGGACAGCCAATGAGCAGTTCTTC
TRBV6-1,NA,TRBJ2-7,once,CASSGVSGSSYEQYF,TGTGCCAGCAGTGGGGTGAGCGGGTCGTCCTACGAGCAGTACTTC
TRBV7-3,NA,TRBJ2-2,NA,CASSLGHLGELFF,TGTGCCAGCAGCCTTGGACATTTGGGGGAGCTGTTTTTT
TRBV5-1,TRBD2,TRBJ2-7,NA,CASSLGWGLEDREQYF,TGCGCCAGCAGCTTGGGGTGGGGACTAGAGGATCGCGAGCAGTACTTC
TRBV19,TRBD2,TRBJ2-1,NA,CASSRGLVDEQFF,TGTGCCAGTAGTAGGGGACTAGTCGATGAGCAGTTCTTC
TRBV7-9,NA,TRBJ2-3,NA,CASSPTLGADTQYF,TGTGCCAGCAGCCCGACGCTAGGTGCAGATACGCAGTATTTT
TRBV25-1,TRBD1,TRBJ1-1,NA,CASSDPKAGTGGIEAFF,TGTGCCAGCAGTGACCCCAAGGCCGGGACAGGGGGAATTGAAGCTTTCTTT
TRBV7-2,NA,TRBJ1-1,NA,CASSLGGAAKAWTEAFF,TGTGCCAGCAGCTTAGGAGGGGCGGCTAAAGCGTGGACTGAAGCTTTCTTT
TRBV5-6,NA,TRBJ1-5,NA,CASSLTAGTYSNQPQHF,TGTGCCAGCAGCTTGACAGCCGGAACTTATAGCAATCAGCCCCAGCATTTT
TRBV5-6,TRBD2,TRBJ2-1,NA,CASSFGLAASGSTYNEQFF,TGTGCCAGCAGCTTCGGACTAGCGGCTAGCGGGTCCACCTACAATGAGCAGTTCTTC
TRBV7-9,TRBD1,TRBJ2-2,NA,CASSPGTGYTGELFF,TGTGCCAGCAGTCCCGGGACAGGGTACACCGGGGAGCTGTTTTTT
TRBV4-3,NA,TRBJ1-1,NA,CASSQESRGTEAFF,TGCGCCAGCAGCCAAGAATCGAGGGGCACTGAAGCTTTCTTT
TRBV2,NA,TRBJ1-2,NA,CASSEPTVAGYGYTF,TGTGCCAGCAGTGAACCCACGGTGGCGGGATATGGCTACACCTTC
TRBV19,TRBD2,TRBJ2-1,NA,CASTLAGGFYNEQFF,TGTGCCAGTACCCTAGCGGGAGGCTTCTACAATGAGCAGTTCTTC
TRBV6-1,TRBD2,TRBJ2-7,once,CASASGRVSYEQYF,TGTGCCAGCGCTAGCGGGAGGGTGTCCTACGAGCAGTACTTC
TRBV6-5,NA,TRBJ1-1,NA,CASSYYLNTEAFF,TGTGCCAGCAGTTATTATTTGAACACTGAAGCTTTCTTT
TRBV7-6,NA,TRBJ2-7,once,CASSSHQGGSYEQYF,TGTGCCAGCAGCTCCCATCAGGGGGGTTCCTACGAGCAGTACTTC
TRBV6-5,TRBD1,TRBJ1-5,many,CASSPTGGGQPQHF,TGTGCCAGCAGCCCCACAGGGGGGGGTCAGCCCCAGCATTTT
TRBV5-4,TRBD2,TRBJ2-7,NA,CASSRLLAGSAYEQYF,TGTGCCAGCAGCCGATTACTAGCGGGTTCGGCCTACGAGCAGTACTTC
TRBV29-1,TRBD2,TRBJ2-1,few,CSVEGLAGENEQFF,TGCAGCGTTGAGGGACTAGCGGGAGAAAATGAGCAGTTCTTC
TRBV6-5,NA,TRBJ2-7,few,CASSRRAQASYEQYF,TGTGCCAGCAGCCGTCGGGCCCAGGCTTCCTACGAGCAGTACTTC
TRBV28,NA,TRBJ1-4,NA,CASSSRGFNEKLFF,TGTGCCAGCAGTTCAAGAGGTTTTAATGAAAAACTGTTTTTT